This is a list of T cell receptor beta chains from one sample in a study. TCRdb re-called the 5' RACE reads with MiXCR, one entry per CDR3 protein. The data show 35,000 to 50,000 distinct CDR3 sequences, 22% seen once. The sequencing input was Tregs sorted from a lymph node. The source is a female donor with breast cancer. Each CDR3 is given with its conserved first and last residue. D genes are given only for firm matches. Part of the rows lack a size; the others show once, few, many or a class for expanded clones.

CDR3nt: TGTGCCAGCGGCTTATCGAGCGGGTTCAATGAGCAGTTCTTC; CDR3aa: CASGLSSGFNEQFF; v_gene: TRBV7-3; abundance: few; d_gene: .; j_gene: TRBJ2-1
CDR3nt: TGTGCCAGCAAGGTGGACCCCACGAACACCGGGGAGCTGTTTTTT; CDR3aa: CASKVDPTNTGELFF; v_gene: TRBV6-1; abundance: many; d_gene: .; j_gene: TRBJ2-2
CDR3nt: TGTGCCAGCAGCTTGGTGGTAGGCGGGGGGAGCTACAATGAGCAGTTCTTC; CDR3aa: CASSLVVGGGSYNEQFF; v_gene: TRBV5-6; abundance: many; d_gene: TRBD2; j_gene: TRBJ2-1
CDR3nt: TGTGCCAGCAGCGCGGCACCTGGAGGGCCAGAGACCGAGCAGTACTTC; CDR3aa: CASSAAPGGPETEQYF; v_gene: TRBV5-6; abundance: many; d_gene: .; j_gene: TRBJ2-7
CDR3nt: TGTGCCAGCAGTGTCGAGATCCTCGCTTTCTTT; CDR3aa: CASSVEILAFF; v_gene: TRBV2; abundance: many; d_gene: .; j_gene: TRBJ1-1
CDR3nt: TGTGCCAGCAGCCAAGACCAGGATCGAGAGACCCAGTACTTC; CDR3aa: CASSQDQDRETQYF; v_gene: TRBV4-2; abundance: .; d_gene: .; j_gene: TRBJ2-5
CDR3nt: TGTGCCAGCAGCTTGGAACTAGCGGACTTTGAGACCCAGTACTTC; CDR3aa: CASSLELADFETQYF; v_gene: TRBV11-2; abundance: .; d_gene: TRBD2; j_gene: TRBJ2-5
CDR3nt: TGTGCCAGCAGTTACAGGGGGACGCAAGAGACCCAGTACTTC; CDR3aa: CASSYRGTQETQYF; v_gene: TRBV12-3/TRBV12-4; abundance: many; d_gene: TRBD1; j_gene: TRBJ2-5
CDR3nt: TGTGCCAGCAGCCAATTTTTCGGGGCAAGCTATGGCTACACCTTC; CDR3aa: CASSQFFGASYGYTF; v_gene: TRBV4-2; abundance: few; d_gene: .; j_gene: TRBJ1-2
CDR3nt: TGCAGTGCTAGAGATATCAGGGATCTCTCCGGGGAGCTGTTTTTT; CDR3aa: CSARDIRDLSGELFF; v_gene: TRBV20-1; abundance: many; d_gene: .; j_gene: TRBJ2-2
CDR3nt: TGCGCCAGCAGCCGAGACAACTATGGCTACACCTTC; CDR3aa: CASSRDNYGYTF; v_gene: TRBV5-1; abundance: .; d_gene: .; j_gene: TRBJ1-2
CDR3nt: TGTGCCAGTACTCTAGCGGGGTCTTGGGAGACCCAGTACTTC; CDR3aa: CASTLAGSWETQYF; v_gene: TRBV28; abundance: .; d_gene: TRBD2; j_gene: TRBJ2-5
CDR3nt: TGTGCCAGCAGTTACAGCACAGATACGCAGTATTTT; CDR3aa: CASSYSTDTQYF; v_gene: TRBV3-1; abundance: many; d_gene: .; j_gene: TRBJ2-3
CDR3nt: TGTGCCAGCAGTGAAGAGGGGGGCGATGATTCACCCCTCCACTTT; CDR3aa: CASSEEGGDDSPLHF; v_gene: TRBV2; abundance: .; d_gene: .; j_gene: TRBJ1-6
CDR3nt: TGTGCCAGCAGTGAAGGGGTGTCCGGGGGGAATGAGCAGTTCTTC; CDR3aa: CASSEGVSGGNEQFF; v_gene: TRBV6-1; abundance: many; d_gene: TRBD2; j_gene: TRBJ2-1
CDR3nt: TGCGCCAGCAGGCTCTTAGGGCCAGACTCCGGGGAGCTGTTTTTT; CDR3aa: CASRLLGPDSGELFF; v_gene: TRBV5-1; abundance: many; d_gene: .; j_gene: TRBJ2-2
CDR3nt: TGTGCCACCAGCAGAGATTGGACAGCAAGAACGAACACTGAAGCTTTCTTT; CDR3aa: CATSRDWTARTNTEAFF; v_gene: TRBV15; abundance: .; d_gene: .; j_gene: TRBJ1-1
CDR3nt: TGTGCCAGCAGTGACGTGGGACTTCAAAAATACTACGAGCAGTACTTC; CDR3aa: CASSDVGLQKYYEQYF; v_gene: TRBV6-2/TRBV6-3; abundance: many; d_gene: .; j_gene: TRBJ2-7
CDR3nt: TGTGCCAGCAGTCAGGCCCTCCTCGGGGATCAGCCCCAGCATTTT; CDR3aa: CASSQALLGDQPQHF; v_gene: TRBV12-3/TRBV12-4; abundance: .; d_gene: .; j_gene: TRBJ1-5
CDR3nt: TGCGCCAGCAGCTTTCCCTTCCCTAGCACAGATACGCAGTATTTT; CDR3aa: CASSFPFPSTDTQYF; v_gene: TRBV5-1; abundance: .; d_gene: .; j_gene: TRBJ2-3
CDR3nt: TGTGCCAGTAGTACGGAAGGGAAAACCTACGAGCAGTACTTC; CDR3aa: CASSTEGKTYEQYF; v_gene: TRBV19; abundance: .; d_gene: .; j_gene: TRBJ2-7
CDR3nt: TGCGCCAGCAGCCCGGGGACTAGCGGGCCACTTCCGAACACCGGGGAGCTGTTTTTT; CDR3aa: CASSPGTSGPLPNTGELFF; v_gene: TRBV4-1; abundance: .; d_gene: TRBD2; j_gene: TRBJ2-2
CDR3nt: TGTGCCAGCAGCCAAGCTCCAGCGGGAGGAGGGGATACGCAGTATTTT; CDR3aa: CASSQAPAGGGDTQYF; v_gene: TRBV3-1; abundance: few; d_gene: TRBD2; j_gene: TRBJ2-3
CDR3nt: TGCGCCAGCAGCCGGACTAGCAGATACTACGAGCAGTACTTC; CDR3aa: CASSRTSRYYEQYF; v_gene: TRBV4-1; abundance: .; d_gene: TRBD2; j_gene: TRBJ2-7
CDR3nt: TGTGCCAGCAGCTTAACGTCTACCAACGAGCAGTACTTC; CDR3aa: CASSLTSTNEQYF; v_gene: TRBV7-3; abundance: many; d_gene: .; j_gene: TRBJ2-7
CDR3nt: TGCGCCAGCAGCTTGGCCCAGGGTGTTGAGACCCAGTACTTC; CDR3aa: CASSLAQGVETQYF; v_gene: TRBV5-1; abundance: many; d_gene: .; j_gene: TRBJ2-5
CDR3nt: TGTGCCAGCAGCGTCAGGGGAGGCAGTGAGCAGTTCTTC; CDR3aa: CASSVRGGSEQFF; v_gene: TRBV7-9; abundance: .; d_gene: .; j_gene: TRBJ2-1
CDR3nt: TGTGCCAGCAGCGAGGGCCTGGGGCGGGGCCGGGAGACCCAGTACTTC; CDR3aa: CASSEGLGRGRETQYF; v_gene: TRBV7-8; abundance: .; d_gene: .; j_gene: TRBJ2-5
CDR3nt: TGTGCCACCAGCAGGTCTAGAGACTACAATGAGCAGTTCTTC; CDR3aa: CATSRSRDYNEQFF; v_gene: TRBV15; abundance: many; d_gene: .; j_gene: TRBJ2-1
CDR3nt: TGTTCCACCCGGCTAGCGGGAGGCAATGAGCAGTTCTTC; CDR3aa: CSTRLAGGNEQFF; v_gene: TRBV6-1; abundance: .; d_gene: TRBD2; j_gene: TRBJ2-1
CDR3nt: TGTGCCACCAGCAGAGCCCAGGGGGGCTACGAGCAGTACTTC; CDR3aa: CATSRAQGGYEQYF; v_gene: TRBV15; abundance: .; d_gene: .; j_gene: TRBJ2-7
CDR3nt: TGTGCCAGCAGTTACTCGCCCCAGGGGGAGGCTTTCTTT; CDR3aa: CASSYSPQGEAFF; v_gene: TRBV6-5; abundance: few; d_gene: TRBD1; j_gene: TRBJ1-1
CDR3nt: TGTGCCAGCAGCTCGATAAGGTCCTCAGGGGAGCTGTTTTTT; CDR3aa: CASSSIRSSGELFF; v_gene: TRBV11-2; abundance: .; d_gene: .; j_gene: TRBJ2-2
CDR3nt: TGTGCCAGCAGTGAATCCCGACTCAAACTAGCCCCTGGGACCCAGTACTTC; CDR3aa: CASSESRLKLAPGTQYF; v_gene: TRBV12-3/TRBV12-4; abundance: few; d_gene: .; j_gene: TRBJ2-5
CDR3nt: TGTGCCATCAGTGACGGAGGACATAAAGGTCAAGAGACCCAGTACTTC; CDR3aa: CAISDGGHKGQETQYF; v_gene: TRBV10-3; abundance: .; d_gene: .; j_gene: TRBJ2-5
CDR3nt: TGCAGCGTTGCCGGCTCCAACGCCAGGGTGTTAAACTATGGCTACACCTTT; CDR3aa: CSVAGSNARVLNYGYTF; v_gene: TRBV29-1; abundance: .; d_gene: .; j_gene: TRBJ1-2
CDR3nt: TGTGCCAGCAGCCAACGGGGCAATGAGCAGTTCTTC; CDR3aa: CASSQRGNEQFF; v_gene: TRBV4-2; abundance: .; d_gene: .; j_gene: TRBJ2-1
CDR3nt: TGTGCCAGCAGCCCACGGTCTCCAGCCTACGAGCAGTACTTC; CDR3aa: CASSPRSPAYEQYF; v_gene: TRBV4-2; abundance: many; d_gene: .; j_gene: TRBJ2-7
CDR3nt: TGCAGTGCTAGAGGCGTGGGGACTAGCGTAAACCAGTACTTC; CDR3aa: CSARGVGTSVNQYF; v_gene: TRBV20-1; abundance: few; d_gene: TRBD2; j_gene: TRBJ2-5